Listed below are T cell receptor beta chains from one sample, sequenced in a study of a mutant IDH1 vaccine in newly diagnosed glioma. Assay used: immunoSEQ multiplex PCR; TCRdb lists only in-frame clones, some missing. The table includes 50,000 to 65,000 clones, 70% to 90% detected once. Their cognate antigens are unknown. The sequences come from PBMCs, collected from a glioma patient whose treatment included an IDH1 peptide vaccine. Receptor source: a man aged 35 to 55 with glioma. CDR3s include the opening cysteine and the closing phenylalanine or tryptophan. The D gene is left open where the match is weak. Clone size is given for some rows only: seen once, a few or many times, or a class if the clone is expanded.

d_call j_call clone_size v_call cdr3_nt cdr3_aa
TRBD2 TRBJ2-7 . TRBV5-1 TGCGCCAGCAGCTTAGGTAGCCTAGCGGACTATTACGAGCAGTACTTC CASSLGSLADYYEQYF
TRBD1 TRBJ2-7 . TRBV29-1 TGCAGCGTTTTGGGGACAGGGGTTTACGAGCAGTACTTC CSVLGTGVYEQYF
. TRBJ1-1 . TRBV15 TGTGCCACCAGCAGAGAGTATGATTCGAAAGCTTTCTTT CATSREYDSKAFF
. TRBJ1-2 . TRBV5-1 TGCGCCAGCAGCTGGGGGACCGATCGAACGGCTAACTATGGCTACACCTTC CASSWGTDRTANYGYTF
TRBD2 TRBJ2-7 . TRBV6-5 TGTGCCAGCAGTTACGCTAGCGGGAGGAAAACCTACGAGCAGTACTTC CASSYASGRKTYEQYF
TRBD2 TRBJ2-7 once TRBV7-8 TGTGCCAGCAGCTTAATAGCGGGACCGGGGGAGCAGTACTTC CASSLIAGPGEQYF
TRBD1 TRBJ2-7 medium-sized TRBV27 TGTGCCAGCAGTTTCCGGGACAGGGGTTACGAGCAGTACTTC CASSFRDRGYEQYF
. TRBJ1-1 once TRBV28 TGTGCCAGCAGCTTAACAGGGCCGGGCACTGAAGCTTTCTTT CASSLTGPGTEAFF
. TRBJ1-3 . TRBV10-3 TGTGCCATCAGTGACGCCGCCGGGACCAGACCCATATATTTT CAISDAAGTRPIYF
. TRBJ1-5 . TRBV19 TGTGCCAGTAGTATACGGGCAGATCAGCCCCAGCATTTT CASSIRADQPQHF
TRBD1 TRBJ2-3 . TRBV6-1 TGTGCCAGCAGACCTAGGGGGCTCACAGATACGCAGTATTTT CASRPRGLTDTQYF
. TRBJ2-1 . TRBV25-1 TGTGCCAGCAGGGGGCCCTTGGGTGAGCAGTTCTTC CASRGPLGEQFF
. TRBJ2-3 . TRBV5-1 TGCGCCAGCAGCTTGGCCCCCCCCATGACAGATACGCAGTATTTT CASSLAPPMTDTQYF
. TRBJ2-1 . TRBV5-4 TGTGCCAGCAGCACCGTGGGGGTACGTGAGCAGTTCTTC CASSTVGVREQFF
TRBD2 TRBJ2-2 once TRBV7-8 TGTGCCAGCAGCTCGCAAGGGACTAGCTCCGGGGAGCTGTTTTTT CASSSQGTSSGELFF
. TRBJ1-1 . TRBV29-1 TGCAGCGTCCACGTGTTCGAGAACACTGAAGCTTTCTTT CSVHVFENTEAFF
TRBD1 TRBJ1-2 . TRBV6-5 TGTGCCAGCAGTATCGCAGGACAGGCATATGGCTACACCTTC CASSIAGQAYGYTF
. TRBJ2-7 . TRBV10-3 TGTGCCATCAGCCATCCCGGGACAAACTACGAGCAGTACTTC CAISHPGTNYEQYF
. TRBJ2-6 . TRBV6-4 TGTGCCAGCAGTGCCTCTTCCCAGGGGTCTGGGGCCAACGTCCTGACTTTC CASSASSQGSGANVLTF
TRBD2 TRBJ2-2 . TRBV5-1 TGCGCCAGCAGCTTGGCGCTAGCGGGCGACGGGACCGGGGAGCTGTTTTTT CASSLALAGDGTGELFF
TRBD2 TRBJ2-5 . TRBV6-1 TGTGCCAGCAGTTCCGGACTAGCGGGAGGAGAGACCCAGTACTTC CASSSGLAGGETQYF
TRBD2 TRBJ2-7 . TRBV4-1 TGCGCCAGCAGCCGCCAGCGGGAGGCCTCCCACGAGCAGTACTTC CASSRQREASHEQYF
TRBD1 TRBJ2-2 . TRBV5-6 TGTGCCAGCAGCTACGGGACAGGGGAAACCGGGGAGCTGTTTTTT CASSYGTGETGELFF
. TRBJ1-5 once TRBV27 TGTGCCAGCAGTTTATCGTTTAGCAATCAGCCCCAGCATTTT CASSLSFSNQPQHF
. TRBJ1-2 . TRBV19 TGTGCCAGTATGAGGGGGGCAGGCCTCCCCACGAACTATGGCTACACCTTC CASMRGAGLPTNYGYTF
TRBD2 TRBJ2-3 few TRBV19 TGTGCCAGTAGTGAGGTGCGGGAGGGCCTGAACACGCAGTATTTT CASSEVREGLNTQYF
. TRBJ1-1 . TRBV9 TGTGCCAGCAGCGTCAGGGAGAACACTGAAGCTTTCTTT CASSVRENTEAFF
. TRBJ2-2 . TRBV7-9 TGTGCCAGCAGCTTAGCGAGACCCGGGGAGCTGTTTTTT CASSLARPGELFF
. TRBJ2-5 . TRBV6-5 TGTGCCAGCAGTATGGACGTGGAGACCCAGTACTTC CASSMDVETQYF
TRBD1 TRBJ1-5 . TRBV19 TGTGCCAGTAGTATCCGACAGGGGGCCCAGCCCCAGCATTTT CASSIRQGAQPQHF
TRBD2 TRBJ2-7 . TRBV5-6 TGTGCCAGCAGCCCAGGATTTAGCGGGAGTAACGAGCAGTACTTC CASSPGFSGSNEQYF
TRBD1 TRBJ2-7 . TRBV7-6 TGTGCCAGCGAGCGACAGGGGACCTACGAGCAGTACTTC CASERQGTYEQYF
. TRBJ2-1 few TRBV2 TGTGCCAGCAAGGTACGCTACAATGAGCAGTTCTTC CASKVRYNEQFF
. TRBJ2-5 . TRBV9 TGTGCCAGCAGCGTAGCACCCGGGGAGACCCAGTACTTC CASSVAPGETQYF
. TRBJ1-1 . TRBV6-5 TGTGCCAGCAGTTACTCCCAGTATAACACTGAAGCTTTCTTT CASSYSQYNTEAFF
. TRBJ1-3 once TRBV7-3 TGTGCCAGCAGCTTTGGGGGGCCTGGAAACACCATATATTTT CASSFGGPGNTIYF
. TRBJ2-3 few TRBV6-4 TGTGCCAGCAGTGACCGGCAGGGAGGTGCAGATACGCAGTATTTT CASSDRQGGADTQYF
TRBD2 TRBJ2-7 . TRBV6-1 TGTGCCAGCAGTGCTAGCCTAGCGGGAGCGTACGAGCAGTACTTC CASSASLAGAYEQYF
TRBD1 TRBJ1-2 . TRBV25-1 TGTGCCAGCAGTGGACCCGGATTGACAGGGTCCGGCTACACCTTC CASSGPGLTGSGYTF
TRBD1 TRBJ1-1 . TRBV19 TGTGCCAGTAGTACCGGGACAGGGGGAGACACTGAAGCTTTCTTT CASSTGTGGDTEAFF
TRBD1 TRBJ1-2 once TRBV19 TGTGCCACTTCGACAGGGGGCGTTACTGGCTACACCTTC CATSTGGVTGYTF
TRBD1 TRBJ1-1 . TRBV28 TGTGCCACGAGGACAGGGTCCACTGAAGCTTTCTTT CATRTGSTEAFF
TRBD1 TRBJ1-2 . TRBV5-1 TGCGCCAGCAGCTCGGACAGGGGGCAGGGTAACTATGGCTACACCTTC CASSSDRGQGNYGYTF
. TRBJ2-4 once TRBV6-5 TGTGCCAGCAGTAACAGGGACCCAGCCAAAAACATTCAGTACTTC CASSNRDPAKNIQYF
. TRBJ2-5 few TRBV7-2 TGTGCCAGCAGCTTGTCAAGGGAGACCCAGTACTTC CASSLSRETQYF
. TRBJ1-1 . TRBV7-9 TGTGCCAGCTTCGTCCTACCGAACACTGAAGCTTTCTTT CASFVLPNTEAFF
. TRBJ1-1 . TRBV10-3 TGTGCCATCAGTGAGCAAAGGACTGAAGCTTTCTTT CAISEQRTEAFF